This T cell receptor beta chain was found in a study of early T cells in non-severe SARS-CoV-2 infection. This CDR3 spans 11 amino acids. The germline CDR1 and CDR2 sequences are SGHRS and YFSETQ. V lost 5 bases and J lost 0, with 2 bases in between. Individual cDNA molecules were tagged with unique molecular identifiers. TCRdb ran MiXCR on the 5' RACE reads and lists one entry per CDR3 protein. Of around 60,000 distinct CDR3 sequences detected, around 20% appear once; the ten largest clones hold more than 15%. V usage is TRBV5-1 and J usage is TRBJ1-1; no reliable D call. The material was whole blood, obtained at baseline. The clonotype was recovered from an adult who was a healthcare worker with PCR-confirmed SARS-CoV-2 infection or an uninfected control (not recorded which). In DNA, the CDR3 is TGCGCCAGCAGGCTGAACACTGAAGCTTTCTTT. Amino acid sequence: CASRLNTEAFF. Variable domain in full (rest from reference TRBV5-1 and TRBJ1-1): KAGVTQTPRYLIKTRGQQVTLSCSPISGHRSVSWYQQTPGQGLQFLFEYFSETQRNKGNFPGRFSGRQFSNSRSEMNVSTLELGDSALYLCASRLNTEAFFGQGTRLTVV.